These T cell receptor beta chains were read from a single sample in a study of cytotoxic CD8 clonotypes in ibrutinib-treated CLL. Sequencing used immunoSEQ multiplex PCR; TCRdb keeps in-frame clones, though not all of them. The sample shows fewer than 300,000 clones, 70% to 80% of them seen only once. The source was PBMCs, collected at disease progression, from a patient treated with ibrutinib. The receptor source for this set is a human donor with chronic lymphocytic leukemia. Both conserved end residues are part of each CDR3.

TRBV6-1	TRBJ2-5	CASSGTGVGTQYF
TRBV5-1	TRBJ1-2	CASSLDRPSGYGYTF
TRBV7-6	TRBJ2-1	CASGTDNEQFF
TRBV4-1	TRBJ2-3	CASSHSGLAGESGFRDTQYF
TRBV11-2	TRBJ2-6	CASRSRQGAYSGANVLTF
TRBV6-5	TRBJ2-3	CASALELAGADTQYF
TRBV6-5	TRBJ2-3	CASSPEGSPDTQYF
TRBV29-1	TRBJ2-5	CSVGQGQETQYF
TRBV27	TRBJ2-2	CASSFRGLAGRTSPNTGELFF
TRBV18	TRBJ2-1	CASGHLHNEQFF
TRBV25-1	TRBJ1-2	CASSESMGYTF
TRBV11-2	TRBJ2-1	CASSLSASGGYNEQFF
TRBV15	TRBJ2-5	CATSREAEETQYF
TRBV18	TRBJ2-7	CASSVAGAYEQYF
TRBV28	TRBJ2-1	CASTGEDGTVFIDEQFF
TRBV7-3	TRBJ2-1	CASSLKPPLSRGGSYNEQFF
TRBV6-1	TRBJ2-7	CATARQTNYEQYF
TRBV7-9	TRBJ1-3	CASSLIGGTGNTIYF
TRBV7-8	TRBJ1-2	CASSLAKVNYGYTF
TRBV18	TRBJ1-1	CASSPGAKLTGTEAFF
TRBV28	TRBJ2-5	CASSFLGEGRSGQETQYF
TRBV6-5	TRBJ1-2	CASSYRKTGGVRGYTF